Each of the 9 T cell receptor beta chains below was sequenced from the same sample in a study of blood T cell repertoires in COVID-19 (dated by TCRdb to 2020 to 2021). The method was the immunoSEQ multiplex PCR assay. TCRdb holds this immuneACCESS table with in-frame rearrangements only. Some clones are missing; in checked studies, unresolved V genes explain under half, and the rest has no known cause. Present in this sample are fewer than 500,000 clones, roughly nine tenths of which were seen just once. The ten biggest clones cover 0.65% to 0.9% of the sample. Sequenced material: PBMCs or T cells enriched from blood (not recorded which). The receptors here all came from a woman aged 18 to 35 who had recovered from COVID-19.

V is TRBV4-2 and J is TRBJ2-6, with TRBD2 identical over 14 bases. The CDR3 has 19 amino acids. Per the germline V gene, CDR1 is LGHNA and CDR2 is YNFKEQ. Trimming took 4 bases from V and 0 from J; bases not matched to a gene: 5. The CDR3 loop reads CASSPTSGGADSGANVLTF. The CDR3 nucleotides read TGTGCCAGCAGCCCGACTAGCGGGGGGGCAGACTCTGGGGCCAACGTCCTGACTTTC.

The chain links TRBV25-1 to TRBJ1-6; 10 bases match TRBD1. Unmatched junction bases numbered 2, after V lost 6 bases and J lost 6 bases. The length of the CDR3 is 14 residues. The V gene's germline CDR1 is MGHDK and CDR2 SYGVNS. The CDR3 reads CASSRTGGNSPLHF. The CDR3, as DNA: TGTGCCAGCAGCCGGACAGGGGGTAATTCACCCCTCCACTTT.

This clone was observed a handful of times. The rearrangement links TRBV7-2 to TRBJ1-2, with a weak D call TRBD1 (5 bases). In germline, CDR1 is SGHTA, CDR2 FQGNSA. The CDR3 totals 15 residues. With 5 bases removed from V and 2 bases from J, the gap between germline ends came to 15 bases. CDR3 sequence reads: CASSTIGGLNYGYTF. DNA for the CDR3: TGTGCCAGCAGCACGATTGGGGGGTTAAACTATGGCTACACCTTC.

V is TRBV19 and J is TRBJ1-1, with D possibly TRBD1 on 5 matching bases. Per germline, CDR1 LNHDA and CDR2 SQIVND (reference sequence). The CDR3 contains 14 residues. The V gene lost 3 bases and the J gene lost 2 bases, with 10 bases spanning the gap. The CDR3 bases are TGTGCCAGTAGTATCAATCAGGGTAACACTGAAGCTTTCTTT. It codes for CASSINQGNTEAFF. The full variable domain, its missing parts supplied by reference TRBV19 and TRBJ1-1, is DGGITQSPKYLFRKEGQNVTLSCEQNLNHDAMYWYRQDPGQGLRLIYYSQIVNDFQKGDIAEGYSVSREKKESFPLTVTSAQKNPTAFYLCASSINQGNTEAFFGQGTRLTVV.

The table lists this clone with a count of one. J is TRBJ1-1 and V is TRBV19; D may be TRBD1 (5 bases). Trimming shortened V by 6 bases and J by 0 bases, and 11 bases separated the two germline ends. This CDR3 is 14 amino acids long. Germline CDR1 reads LNHDA; CDR2 reads SQIVND (reference sequence). The CDR3 loop is CASRGGDLNTEAFF. The CDR3 coding sequence is TGTGCCAGTAGGGGTGGGGACTTGAACACTGAAGCTTTCTTT.

The chain joins TRBV27 to TRBJ1-6; no firm D call. Germline CDR1 reads MNHEY; CDR2 reads SMNVEV (reference sequence). The CDR3 totals 15 residues. V lost 3 bases, J lost 0 bases, and 6 bases lay in between. The CDR3 here is CASSFGDSYNSPLHF. CDR3 coding DNA: TGTGCCAGCAGTTTCGGGGACTCCTATAATTCACCCCTCCACTTT.

The CDR3 sequence is CASSRPGEKLFF. In DNA form, the CDR3 reads TGTGCCAGCAGCCGCCCCGGGGAAAAACTGTTTTTT. The V gene is TRBV7-8, the J gene TRBJ1-4, with D uncertain. Looked up from germline, CDR1 is SGHVS and CDR2 is FQNEAQ. V was trimmed by 5 bases and J by 8 bases, leaving 9 bases between them. This CDR3 contains 12 residues.

The chain carries TRBV28 and TRBJ2-1; 8 nucleotides line up with TRBD2. Germline CDR1 and CDR2: MDHEN and SYDVKM. The CDR3 has 13 residues. The J segment lost 6 bases and the V segment lost 4 bases, leaving 2 bases of the junction unmatched. The CDR3 here is CASSYGGANEQFF. As DNA, the CDR3 is TGTGCCAGCAGTTACGGGGGGGCCAATGAGCAGTTCTTC.

This clone was observed once. The rearrangement uses TRBV7-2 and TRBJ1-1; D gene unclear. The germline V and J ends were trimmed by 3 bases and 0 bases, with 8 bases remaining between them. CDR3 size: 14 residues. Germline CDR1 reads SGHTA; CDR2 reads FQGNSA. The CDR3 loop is CASSFTELNTEAFF. CDR3 sequence (DNA): TGTGCCAGCAGCTTTACAGAATTGAACACTGAAGCTTTCTTT.